This record covers a single T cell receptor (beta chain). The antigen this receptor binds is unknown. Base qualities were left out, and no much larger clone turns up one base away. These data belong to a study of blood T cell repertoires in COVID-19 (dated by TCRdb to the early 2020s). Study-wide context: Samples from collaborators originated in the United States, Italy and Spain and spanned both the acute and convalescent phases of COVID-19. The samples were drawn from the first 160 participants of the ongoing ImmuneRACE study and from about 1,200 subjects provided by 6 global collaborators. Sample metadata almost always included a de-identified subject ID, COVID-19 status, age in years and sex. A freely available public database, intended as a resource for researchers studying the immune response to SARS-CoV-2, is where the repertoires were released. The material from the prospective study consisted of cDNA or gDNA derived from T cells, B-cell-depleted T cells, or PBMCs. Where available, HLA class I and class II types were obtained from metadata supplied by the sample provider rather than from assay-based typing. Deeply sampled blood TCRbeta repertoires from subjects exposed to, actively infected with, or recovered from COVID-19 were included in the dataset.

One collaborating source in Seattle enrolled patients while the patients were actively infected and followed the patients over time throughout the course of disease. Whole blood was collected in K2EDTA tubes by collaborating institutions according to the institutions' own protocols. For TCRbeta analysis, collaborators shipped samples in one of three forms: frozen whole blood, isolated PBMCs, or DNA extracted from either of those sample types. What the research found in general, with its limitations: How much clinical and demographic metadata was included differed by source and by participant, and the metadata was provided uncurated.

The immunoSEQ Assay, a bias-controlled multiplex PCR, was used to amplify TCRbeta CDR3 regions from genomic DNA. The original pipeline was this. Within the assay, amplification of reference gene primers was used to estimate how many nucleated cells each sample contained. Sequence reads were collapsed and filtered to measure the absolute abundance of every unique TCRbeta CDR3 rearrangement. For each sample, productive Simpson clonality was calculated as the square root of Simpson's diversity index over productive rearrangements. TCRdb mirrors the immuneACCESS table, restricted to in-frame sequences. Some clones are absent from its copies; in checked studies, under half trace to an unresolved V gene, and the reason for the others is unknown. V, J and clone size derive from that table, while D and trimming were established from the DNA sequence. The table for this sample lists around 300,000 clones; less than 90% of them were counted only once. Jointly, the top ten make up roughly 14% of the sample.

The specimen was peripheral blood. The receptor was derived from a woman aged 70-85 years with COVID-19, enrolled during active disease.

DNA sequence: TGTGCCAGCAGCCCGGGGCAGGGGGCGATCGGCTACACCTTC. Translated, this is CASSPGQGAIGYTF. The chain is made from TRBV9 and TRBJ1-2; 8 middle bases align to TRBD1. CDR1 and CDR2 (SGDLS, YYNGEE) derive from the germline V gene. Trimming accounts for 4 bases at V and 8 bases at J, while the number of junction bases matched to no gene is 10. From cysteine to phenylalanine, the CDR3 is 14 amino acids long. This entry keeps only the CDR3 DNA: 42 bases, framed from base 1.